The sequence of this T cell receptor (beta chain) was determined in a study of regulatory T cells in long-lasting Graves disease. For the study at large: Over 5 years on antithyroid drugs plus positive TSH receptor antibodies marked Graves' disease as persistent.

This CDR3 has 17 residues. The V and J ends lost 1 base and 10 bases respectively, with 20 bases between them. The germline V gene encodes CDR1 MNHNS and CDR2 SASEGT. Study results and caveats: Exclusively peripheral blood, rather than thyroid tissue, was studied. TRBV28 was favored in persistent disease, as were TRBJ1-2 and TRBJ2-5.

CDR3-region Arm-PCR and iRepertoire HTBI primers produced the TCR beta libraries. Using its own MiXCR run on the multiplex PCR reads, TCRdb lists one record per CDR3 protein. Among some 430,000 distinct CDR3 sequences listed, 20% to 25% were seen once. Sample time point: persistent/refractory GD, antithyroid drugs over 5 years with positive TRAb. The TCR library was made from RNA that had been extracted from PBMCs in TRIzol. Patients met American Thyroid Association criteria for Graves' disease. This clonotype was detected many times. What it binds is not known. Sequencing used peripheral blood mononuclear cells (PBMCs), obtained when the disease was refractory, from a patient treated with antithyroid drugs. V gene TRBV6-1 combines with J gene TRBJ1-6, with TRBD1 as a possible D gene (5 bases). The source of this sequence is a female donor with Graves disease. The CDR3 sequence: CASSEVPPGLRVSPLHF. CDR3 nucleotides: TGTGCCAGCAGTGAAGTCCCGCCAGGGCTAAGGGTATCACCCCTCCACTTT.